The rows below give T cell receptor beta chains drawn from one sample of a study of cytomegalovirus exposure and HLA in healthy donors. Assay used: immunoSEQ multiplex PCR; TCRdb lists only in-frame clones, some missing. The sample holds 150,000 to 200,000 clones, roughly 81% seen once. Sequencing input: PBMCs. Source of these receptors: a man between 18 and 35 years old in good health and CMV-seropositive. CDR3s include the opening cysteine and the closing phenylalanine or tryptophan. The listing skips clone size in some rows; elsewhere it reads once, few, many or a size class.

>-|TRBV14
CASSGLGQGSSYEQYF
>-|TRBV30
CAWSSGHLSGANVLTF
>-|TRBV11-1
CASSLEQGGTQYF
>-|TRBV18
CASSPIPRDSYTDTQYF
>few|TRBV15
CATSRDKAGVSYEQYF
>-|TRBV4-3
CASSPSTGHSGNTIYF
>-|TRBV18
CASSPQGETFYGYTF
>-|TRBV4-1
CASSQDSGGLSGNTIYF
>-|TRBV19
CASSIQEGLGNQPQHF
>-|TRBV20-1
CSARAYYGYTF
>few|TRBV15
CATSAMAADNSGQYF
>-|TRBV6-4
CASSVEVNTEAFF
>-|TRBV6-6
CASSPAAGEDTQYF
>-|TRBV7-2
CASSSRAGGWDTQYF
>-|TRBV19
CASSIDRPGGQPQHF
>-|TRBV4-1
CASSHGAGGSDTQYF
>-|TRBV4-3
CASSRDRNSPLHF
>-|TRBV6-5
CASSYSSQGRGETQYF
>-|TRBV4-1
CASSQVASGVYNEQFF
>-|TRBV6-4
CASSAQPPRGNTGELFF
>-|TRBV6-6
CASSGDRSYEQYF
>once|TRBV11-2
CASSLGGLGQGYTF
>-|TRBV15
CATSRDNVAGTYTQYF
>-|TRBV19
CASSNVVGGRTNEKLFF
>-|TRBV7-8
CASSPDRDLNYGYTF
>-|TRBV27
CASSPSSMNTEAFF
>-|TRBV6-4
CASSDGSGPYNEQFF
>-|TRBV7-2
CASSLGRGSYEQYF
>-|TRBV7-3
CASSPGQTNTEAFF
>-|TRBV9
CASSEGTVNYGYTF
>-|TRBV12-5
CASGLLPTGTGELFF
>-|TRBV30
CAWSVGGDQPQHF
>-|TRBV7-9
CASSWAGDTEAFF
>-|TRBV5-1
CASSFGRGPLIESPLHF
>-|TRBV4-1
CASSQGVVAGGVAKNSQYF
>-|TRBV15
CATARDTSYEQYF
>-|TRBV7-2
CASNPGQGYTGELFF
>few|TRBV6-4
CASSDSANSGANGLTF
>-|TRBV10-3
CAISTGWGYGYTF
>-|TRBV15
CATSSSRSPEAFF